In its sample, the clone carrying this TCR beta chain was seen a few times. The antigen is unknown. This sample was included in a study of shared clonotypes between healthy human individuals. Study-level information: The study used three CD4 naive, three CD4 memory, two CD8 naive and one CD8 memory plate per donor. Study findings and constraints: Sampling used blood alone; tissue repertoires probably differ. Clonotype sharing among donors was thought likely to change with sequencing depth.

CD8 cells regarded as naive lacked CD45RO, were positively chosen for CCR7, and omitted terminally differentiated effector memory CD45RA+ cells. All the donors were Caucasian adults who lived in Nashville, Tennessee. Clones were sequenced by immunoSEQ multiplex PCR, and TCRdb holds only the in-frame ones, with some missing. The table lists around 1.9 million clones, 85% to 95% of them singletons. The CDR3 loop spans 16 amino acids. The V and J ends lost 0 bases and 3 bases, in that order; junction bases with no gene match: 8. CDR1 is SGDLS, CDR2 YYNGEE, per germline. Material for sequencing was naive CD8+ T cells from PBMCs. The chain combines TRBV9 with TRBJ2-7; 8 bases agree with TRBD2. The receptor's source is a man aged 18-30 years in good health. Some clones in this sample may be carry-over from other donors' samples. The CDR3 loop is CASSVEPASGFYEQYF. For the CDR3, the DNA is TGTGCCAGCAGCGTAGAGCCGGCTAGCGGGTTCTACGAGCAGTACTTC.